A selection of T cell receptor beta chains follows, all from one sample in a study of blood T cell repertoires in COVID-19. Assay: immunoSEQ multiplex PCR; the TCRdb copy retains only in-frame clones and omits some. The sample consists of under 150,000 clones, roughly 86% of them appearing once. Sequencing was carried out using peripheral blood. The receptors derive from a man aged 45-60 years with active or convalescent COVID-19. Each CDR3 is given with its conserved first and last residue. D genes are given only for firm matches. Where a row states a size, it is once, few, many or the class of an expanded clone; other rows omit it.

j_call,d_call,clone_size,v_call,cdr3_nt,cdr3_aa
TRBJ2-7,TRBD1,NA,TRBV12-3/TRBV12-4,TGTGCCAGCAGTCCCGGGACAGGGGGCGAGCAGTACTTC,CASSPGTGGEQYF
TRBJ1-2,TRBD1,NA,TRBV9,TGTGCCAGCAGCGTATGGGACAGGGCTCGAGGTGGCTACACCTTC,CASSVWDRARGGYTF
TRBJ2-7,TRBD2,NA,TRBV6-4,TGTGCCAGCAGTTGTCCGGGTAGCGGGAGGGTCCACGAGCAGTACTTC,CASSCPGSGRVHEQYF
TRBJ1-1,NA,once,TRBV6-6,TGTGCCAGCAGTTCGGACACTGAAGCTTTCTTT,CASSSDTEAFF
TRBJ1-1,NA,NA,TRBV20-1,TGCAGTGCTAGTTCGGACAGTCCAACCGGGGCTTTCTTT,CSASSDSPTGAFF
TRBJ1-5,NA,NA,TRBV19,TGTGCCAGTAGTATAGGTTTAGCGGGCTTTCAGGGGCAGCCCCAGCATTTT,CASSIGLAGFQGQPQHF
TRBJ1-6,NA,NA,TRBV28,TGTGCCAGCAGTTTCGGGCAGGGCAATTCACCCCTCCACTTT,CASSFGQGNSPLHF
TRBJ1-4,TRBD1,NA,TRBV24-1,TGTGCCACCAGTGACGGGGGACAGGGGAACGAGAAACTGTTTTTT,CATSDGGQGNEKLFF
TRBJ2-5,TRBD2,NA,TRBV5-1,TGCGCCAGCAGCTTGGTAGCGGGAGGTTCGGAGACCCAGTACTTC,CASSLVAGGSETQYF
TRBJ1-6,TRBD1,once,TRBV6-5,TGTGCCAGCAGGCAAACCGGGACAGGGAATTCACCCCTCCACTTT,CASRQTGTGNSPLHF
TRBJ2-7,NA,NA,TRBV12-2,TGTGCAAGTCCTTCAGGCAGGAAAATTTCCTACGAGCAGTACTTC,CASPSGRKISYEQYF
TRBJ2-7,TRBD1,few,TRBV6-6,TGTGCCAGCAGTATGGGACAGGGGTCCCTCGAGCAGTACTTC,CASSMGQGSLEQYF
TRBJ2-5,TRBD2,NA,TRBV30,TGTGCCTGGAGTGGGGGGGGGACTAGCTGGGAGACCCAGTACTTC,CAWSGGGTSWETQYF
TRBJ2-7,NA,NA,TRBV27,TGTGCCAGCAGTTTAATAAGCGGATCCATCTCCTACGAGCAGTACTTC,CASSLISGSISYEQYF
TRBJ2-1,NA,NA,TRBV4-2,TGTGCCAGCAGCCTCCTAGTGGGCAATGAGCAGTTCTTC,CASSLLVGNEQFF
TRBJ1-6,NA,NA,TRBV28,TGTGCCAGCAACCTTATAGGGGCCTATAATTCACCCCTCCACTTT,CASNLIGAYNSPLHF
TRBJ1-5,NA,NA,TRBV6-1,TGTGCCAGCAGTGAATCTCTCCCCCGGGAGGTCCGCAATCAGCCCCAGCATTTT,CASSESLPREVRNQPQHF
TRBJ2-1,TRBD2,once,TRBV7-9,TGTGCCAGCAGCTCTAGCGGGAAACCTTACAATGAGCAGTTCTTC,CASSSSGKPYNEQFF
TRBJ1-3,NA,NA,TRBV18,TGTGCCAGCTCACACGGGGGGAGATTGATCTCTGGAAACACCATATATTTT,CASSHGGRLISGNTIYF
TRBJ2-7,NA,NA,TRBV5-5,TGTGCCAGCCTGGTGTCATCAGCGCGATCCTACGAGCAGTACTTC,CASLVSSARSYEQYF